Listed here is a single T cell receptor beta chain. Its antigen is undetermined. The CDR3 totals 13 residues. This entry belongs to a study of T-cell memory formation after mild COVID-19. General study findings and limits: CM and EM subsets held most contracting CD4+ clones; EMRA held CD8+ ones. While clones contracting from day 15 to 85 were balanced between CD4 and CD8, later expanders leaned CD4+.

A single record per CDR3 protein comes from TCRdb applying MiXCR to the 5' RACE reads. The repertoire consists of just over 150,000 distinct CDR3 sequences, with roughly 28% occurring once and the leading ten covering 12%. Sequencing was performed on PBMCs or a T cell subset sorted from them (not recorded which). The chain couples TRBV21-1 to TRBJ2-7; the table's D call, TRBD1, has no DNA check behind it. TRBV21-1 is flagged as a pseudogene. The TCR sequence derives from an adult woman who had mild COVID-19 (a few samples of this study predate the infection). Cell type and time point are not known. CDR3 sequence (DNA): TGTGCCAGCAGCAAGAGCAGGGGCTACGAGCAGTACTTC. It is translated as CASSKSRGYEQYF.